A selection of T cell receptor beta chains follows, all from one sample in a study of OX40 agonist ivuxolimab in advanced cancers. Libraries were prepared by immunoSEQ multiplex PCR; TCRdb keeps only in-frame clonotypes and omits some of them. The sample records around 69,000 clones, 70% to 90% being singletons. Sequencing was performed on CD4+ or CD8+ T cells sorted from blood, taken in a trial of the OX40 agonist ivuxolimab. Receptors were obtained from an adult with an advanced solid tumor such as melanoma, head and neck, liver or kidney cancer. Each CDR3 is given with its conserved first and last residue. D genes are given only for firm matches. The size entry is marked missing in some rows and otherwise reads once, few, many or a size class.

v_gene	abundance	j_gene	d_gene	CDR3nt	CDR3aa
TRBV5-6	.	TRBJ1-1	.	TGTGCCAGCAGCTTCCGACGGCGGGGGAACACTGAAGCTTTCTTT	CASSFRRRGNTEAFF
TRBV9	few	TRBJ1-3	TRBD1	TGTGCCAGCAGCTCCGGGACAGGAGGAAACACCATATATTTT	CASSSGTGGNTIYF
TRBV6-5	.	TRBJ1-5	TRBD1	TGTGCCAGCAGTCCCGGGACAGGCGGACGACAGCCCCAGCATTTT	CASSPGTGGRQPQHF
TRBV5-1	.	TRBJ2-3	TRBD2	TGCGCCAGCAGCCTGGGCGGGAGTAATACGCAGTATTTT	CASSLGGSNTQYF
TRBV18	.	TRBJ1-5	.	TGTGCCAGCTCCCTTCAGGGCATTGGCAATCAGCCCCAGCATTTT	CASSLQGIGNQPQHF
TRBV5-1	medium-sized	TRBJ2-7	TRBD1	TGCGCCAGCAGCTTAGCCGGGACAGGGGAGTACGAGCAGTACTTC	CASSLAGTGEYEQYF
TRBV7-2	.	TRBJ2-1	.	TGTGCCACCACTATCGACCGTAATGAGCAGTTCTTC	CATTIDRNEQFF
TRBV7-2	.	TRBJ1-2	.	TGTGCCAGCAGCCGAGGGGGATCTGGTGAGGGCTATGGCTACACCTTC	CASSRGGSGEGYGYTF
TRBV7-3	.	TRBJ2-1	.	TGTGCCAGCAGCTTATATTCCGGTAGCGCCTTTGGGGAGCAGTTCTTC	CASSLYSGSAFGEQFF
TRBV27	.	TRBJ2-3	.	TGTGCCAGCAAGGGCGGGAACACAGATACGCAGTATTTT	CASKGGNTDTQYF
TRBV18	once	TRBJ2-5	.	TGTGCCAGCTCTGAGCGGTTCCAAGAGACCCAGTACTTC	CASSERFQETQYF
TRBV28	.	TRBJ1-1	.	TGTGCCAGCCCCGCGGCCACTGAAGCTTTCTTT	CASPAATEAFF
TRBV6-1	few	TRBJ2-3	.	TGTGCCAGCATGGTAAACAGGATGCTCGGTACGCAGTATTTT	CASMVNRMLGTQYF
TRBV27	.	TRBJ1-1	.	TGTGCCAGCAGTATAAACCACGAGGGCGACGCTTTCTTT	CASSINHEGDAFF
TRBV5-5	.	TRBJ1-6	.	TGTGCCAGCAGCCCGTTACGGGAAAATTCACCCCTCCACTTT	CASSPLRENSPLHF
TRBV2	.	TRBJ2-5	.	TGTGCCACTCGAGTGGGAGGGGGTCGAGAGACCCAGTACTTC	CATRVGGGRETQYF
TRBV4-1	.	TRBJ1-5	.	TGCGCCAGCAGCCAACCTGCGGCGGGCAATCAGCCCCAGCATTTT	CASSQPAAGNQPQHF
TRBV10-1	.	TRBJ2-3	.	TGCGCCAGCAGTGAAGGGGGCACAGATACGCAGTATTTT	CASSEGGTDTQYF
TRBV18	.	TRBJ2-1	TRBD2	TGTGCCAGCTCACTTCGACTAGCGGGGACTCTTAACAATGAGCAGTTCTTC	CASSLRLAGTLNNEQFF
TRBV11-3	.	TRBJ2-2	TRBD1	TGTGCCAGCAGCTTCACAGGGGGAAGGGAGCTGTTTTTT	CASSFTGGRELFF
TRBV5-1	.	TRBJ2-5	TRBD1	TGCGCCAGCTCCCCGGGACAGGCCTTAGGTAGTCCGGAGACCCAGTACTTC	CASSPGQALGSPETQYF
TRBV5-1	.	TRBJ2-1	.	TGCGCCAGCAGCTTGGGGGCGTCAGCCAAGCAGAACAATGAGCAGTTCTTC	CASSLGASAKQNNEQFF
TRBV6-1	.	TRBJ2-3	TRBD1	TGTGCCAGCAGAGACAGGGCAGGGCAGTCAGATACGCAGTATTTT	CASRDRAGQSDTQYF
TRBV30	.	TRBJ2-2	.	TGTGCCGGGAGGCCAGGGGGGGGAACCGGGGAGCTGTTTTTT	CAGRPGGGTGELFF
TRBV5-4	.	TRBJ2-3	TRBD2	TGTGCCAGCACCCGACGGGAGGGCACAGATACGCAGTATTTT	CASTRREGTDTQYF
TRBV4-1	few	TRBJ1-4	.	TGCGCCAGCAGCCACCTATCCCTCCGGGGAGGCGTTGAAAAACTGTTTTTT	CASSHLSLRGGVEKLFF
TRBV6-1	.	TRBJ1-5	TRBD1	TGTGCCAGCAGAACAGGGGGGGCCAATCAGCCCCAGCATTTT	CASRTGGANQPQHF
TRBV5-1	.	TRBJ2-7	.	TGCGCCAGCAGCTTTGCTGAGGGGAGAAACTACGAGCAGTACTTC	CASSFAEGRNYEQYF
TRBV11-3	.	TRBJ2-1	.	TGTGCCAGCAGCTTAGACGGGAACAATGAGCAGTTCTTC	CASSLDGNNEQFF
TRBV4-1	.	TRBJ2-1	TRBD2	TGCGCCAGCAGCCAAGATCCAGGACTAGCGGGAGGCCGCAATGAGCAGTTCTTC	CASSQDPGLAGGRNEQFF
TRBV6-1	.	TRBJ2-3	.	TGTGCCAGCACTAGGAGCACAGATACGCAGTATTTT	CASTRSTDTQYF
TRBV11-2	.	TRBJ1-3	.	TGTGCCAGCAGCTTAGGTTGGCAGAACACAAGACCCTCTGGAAACACCATATATTTT	CASSLGWQNTRPSGNTIYF
TRBV6-5	once	TRBJ2-7	TRBD2	TGTGCCAGCAGACTACTAGCGGGCGCCTACGAGCAGTACTTC	CASRLLAGAYEQYF
TRBV5-1	.	TRBJ1-1	.	TGCGCCAGCAGCTTGAGACCGGGACAGAACACTGAAGCTTTCTTT	CASSLRPGQNTEAFF
TRBV10-1	.	TRBJ2-5	.	TGCGCCAGCAGTGGACTAGTGCGGGGGACCCAGTACTTC	CASSGLVRGTQYF
TRBV19	.	TRBJ1-4	.	TGTGCCAGTAGTGGAACACAGGGCACAACTAATGAAAAACTGTTTTTT	CASSGTQGTTNEKLFF
TRBV7-6	.	TRBJ2-6	.	TGTGCCAGCAGCTCCCGCCCGCAGGCCGAGGGCTCTGGGGCCAACGTCCTGACTTTC	CASSSRPQAEGSGANVLTF
TRBV4-2	.	TRBJ2-1	TRBD2	TGTGCCAGCAGCCTTTCTAGCGGCCAGCTGGGCAATGAGCAGTTCTTC	CASSLSSGQLGNEQFF
TRBV7-8	once	TRBJ2-7	.	TGTGCCAGCAGCCCTAACCCTTACGAGCAGTACTTC	CASSPNPYEQYF
TRBV19	.	TRBJ2-1	.	TGTGCCAGTAGTATAACGGCGGGGGCGCGGGGTGAGCAGTTCTTC	CASSITAGARGEQFF